This T cell receptor (beta chain) is from a study of early T cells in non-severe SARS-CoV-2 infection. Across the whole study: With bulk RNA from unsorted whole blood as input, sequencing yielded unpaired chains. Study outcomes and limitations: VDJdb-based matching was biased toward anti-spike CD8 responses and missed private and CD4 specificities.

Unique molecular identifier tags were affixed to discrete cDNA molecules. TCRdb reprocessed the 5' RACE reads via MiXCR and lists one record per CDR3 protein. The sample includes more than 70,000 distinct CDR3 sequences, roughly 10% of them seen just once. This clonotype has a handful of counts. Antigen unknown. Per germline, CDR1 SGHVT and CDR2 SQSDAQ. The V end lost 7 bases, the J end lost 6 bases, and 6 bases lay between the germline ends. This CDR3 region has 10 residues. This sequence was found in an adult who was a healthcare worker with PCR-confirmed SARS-CoV-2 infection or an uninfected control (not recorded which). The specimen was whole blood, collected at baseline. The chain recombines TRBV7-4 with TRBJ1-1; D remains unclear. The CDR3 reads CASTPAEAFF. DNA for the CDR3: TGTGCCAGCACCCCAGCTGAAGCTTTCTTT.